This T cell receptor beta chain stems from a study of blood T cell repertoires in COVID-19. On the study more broadly: The United States, Italy and Spain supplied acute and convalescent COVID-19 samples. T cells, B-cell-depleted T cells, or PBMCs provided the cDNA or gDNA that served as material.

Source study methods: Amplification of reference gene primers provided the estimated nucleated cell counts. Repertoires were generated with immunoSEQ multiplex PCR, while TCRdb's copy carries only in-frame clones and drops some. That table is the source of V, J and clone size, and D and trimming were worked out from the DNA. The sample lists tens of thousands of clones; 75% to 85% were seen once. The CDR3 contains 14 residues. Trimming cost V 7 bases and J 4 bases, with 16 bases left between them. Germline V gene data show CDR1 as LNHDA and CDR2 as SQIVND (reference sequence). This rearrangement joins TRBV19 to TRBJ1-2, with a tentative D call TRBD1 (5 bases). Sequencing was performed on peripheral blood. This sequence was found in an elderly woman with acute or convalescent COVID-19. Here the CDR3 reads CASNRQPGGYGYTF. The CDR3 DNA is TGTGCCAGTAACCGACAGCCCGGCGGCTATGGCTACACCTTC.